The present T cell receptor beta chain was sequenced within a study of T cell responses to AZD1222 COVID-19 vaccine. Study-level information: It was second doses at about 4 or about 12 weeks that were pooled.

General study findings and limits: Most donors were white British, females outnumbered males, and clonal diversity was possibly underestimated. In all cases, repertoires were sampled only after the peak T cell response. Vaccine-associated CD4 TCRs ranged over spike, dominating at 160-218 and 743-854.

Germline V gene data show CDR1 as SGHNT and CDR2 as YYREEE (reference sequence). Trimming stripped 2 bases from V and 6 bases from J, with 14 bases between. This CDR3 region has 14 residues. Sequencing used immunoSEQ multiplex PCR; TCRdb keeps in-frame clones, though not all of them. In the table there are 150,000 to 180,000 clones, around 89% of which are singletons. In the case of this clone: Its specificity is unknown.

The chain employs TRBV5-4 and TRBJ1-2; TRBD1 is a possible D gene (5 bases). The source of this sequence is an adult in good health. The material was peripheral blood, obtained on day 0 of AZD1222 vaccination. The CDR3 DNA is TGTGCCAGCAGCTTTATTGGGCAGGGTAATGGCTACACCTTC. Amino acid sequence: CASSFIGQGNGYTF.